A selection of T cell receptor beta chains follows, all from one sample in a study of graft-versus-host responses after intestinal transplantation. This table comes from immunoSEQ multiplex PCR, and its TCRdb copy is limited to in-frame clones, with some not included. The table lists around 92,000 clones, 86% of them singletons. This specimen consisted of PBMCs, obtained 255 days after intestinal transplant. These receptors originate from a human patient who received an intestinal transplant, so some T cells may come from the graft donor. The conserved cysteine and the conserved F or W are not part of the CDR3 here.

TRBV7-8	12	TRBJ2-7	ASSWRQEYYEQY
TRBV10-3	10	TRBJ1-2	AIMGQGYGYT
TRBV6-6	14	TRBJ1-5	ASSSREGWGNQPQH
TRBV2	14	TRBJ1-4	ASSGGTVLLGEKLF
TRBV9	14	TRBJ2-1	ASSVGLAGQYNEQF
TRBV18	12	TRBJ2-5	ASRDSLSRETQY
TRBV7-3	12	TRBJ2-2	ASSPNRDTGELF
TRBV6-1	11	TRBJ2-7	ASSVAAGTEQY
TRBV19	10	TRBJ2-7	ASSIRLGEQY
TRBV2	12	TRBJ1-5	ASRGTGRLGPQH
TRBV28	12	TRBJ1-1	ASSLYRTYTEAF
TRBV7-3	12	TRBJ2-3	ASSSGTGGDTQY
TRBV19	10	TRBJ2-2	ASMGPRGELF
TRBV2	10	TRBJ1-1	ASARGNTEAF
TRBV5-1	12	TRBJ1-1	ASSLGQGEAEAF
TRBV2	13	TRBJ2-7	ASSIAIASSYEQY
TRBV9	15	TRBJ2-3	ASSVFSQVSSTDTQY
TRBV6-5	11	TRBJ1-6	ASSYYRGSPLH
TRBV14	13	TRBJ2-7	ASSQVRGLVDEQY
TRBV19	11	TRBJ2-2	ASSVSVTGELF
TRBV27	12	TRBJ1-2	ASRIGGTNYGYT
TRBV7-9	14	TRBJ1-2	ASSDGDRNSIYGYT
TRBV28	15	TRBJ2-1	ASSLLGEGSSYNEQF
TRBV28	14	TRBJ1-2	ASSSSGTDRDYGYT
TRBV19	14	TRBJ2-1	ASRQTGTGENNEQF
TRBV27	10	TRBJ1-5	ASSFQNQPQH
TRBV4-2	13	TRBJ2-3	ASSQDRSATDTQY
TRBV9	12	TRBJ2-5	ASSGPGPQETQY
TRBV5-6	15	TRBJ2-3	ASSLVGLSEGTDTQY
TRBV2	13	TRBJ2-2	ASSGPLAGGGELF
TRBV28	10	TRBJ2-5	ASTRDRETQY
TRBV2	12	TRBJ1-1	ASVVGFIGTEAF
TRBV20-1	9	TRBJ2-5	SARDRETQY
TRBV9	11	TRBJ2-1	ASSVAGGNEQF
TRBV2	15	TRBJ2-2	ASSPLTSGFQSGELF
TRBV28	14	TRBJ2-7	ASIGAGTSGSYEQY
TRBV10-3	14	TRBJ1-2	ASSGTGGSVDYGYT
TRBV27	12	TRBJ2-1	ASSWTGGNNEQF
TRBV27	12	TRBJ1-5	ASSLGQSNQPQH
TRBV4-1	13	TRBJ1-2	ASSQEEPTIYGYT
TRBV5-1	13	TRBJ2-1	ASNLAGGFNNEQF
TRBV18	13	TRBJ2-3	ASSLGTVGTDTQY
TRBV5-5	15	TRBJ2-3	ASSPVGSGTITDTQY
TRBV6-1	12	TRBJ1-5	ASSLGQPYQPQH
TRBV7-9	13	TRBJ2-1	ASSFSGQVDNEQF
TRBV28	13	TRBJ1-1	ASSLGQGPNTEAF
TRBV28	11	TRBJ1-5	ASSLLGDQPQH
TRBV28	16	TRBJ2-7	ASSTGTGGKRLSYEQY
TRBV7-2	14	TRBJ2-3	ASSLFAGGPPDTQY
TRBV28	15	TRBJ1-5	ASSLLGTGGRDQPQH
TRBV11-1	12	TRBJ1-1	ASSLGEMNTEAF
TRBV5-4	11	TRBJ2-3	ASSLMGVDTQY
TRBV6-6	10	TRBJ1-1	ASRSGSPEAF
TRBV6-5	12	TRBJ2-7	ASRGGDWTYEQY
TRBV11-2	13	TRBJ2-3	ASSSGDRGSDTQY
TRBV5-1	12	TRBJ1-2	ASSLVVGTAGYT
TRBV6-1	15	TRBJ2-1	ASSEFTLVYLVNEQF
TRBV4-1	14	TRBJ1-3	ASSQEPGVLGNTIY
TRBV6-6	11	TRBJ2-1	AGSTGAYNEQF